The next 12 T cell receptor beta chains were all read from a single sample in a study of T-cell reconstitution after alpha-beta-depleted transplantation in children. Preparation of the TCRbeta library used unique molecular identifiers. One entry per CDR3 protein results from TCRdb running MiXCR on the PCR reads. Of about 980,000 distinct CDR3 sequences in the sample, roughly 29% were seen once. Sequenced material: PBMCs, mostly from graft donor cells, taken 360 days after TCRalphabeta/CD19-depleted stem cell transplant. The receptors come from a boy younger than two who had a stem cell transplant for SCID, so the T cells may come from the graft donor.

The CDR3 loop reads CASSALAGEQYF. In DNA, the CDR3 is TGTGCCAGCAGCGCCCTAGCGGGCGAGCAGTACTTC. The V and J genes are TRBV13 and TRBJ2-7; 8 nucleotides match TRBD2. V lost 5 bases, J lost 6 bases, and 3 bases stayed unmatched. Germline V gives CDR1 PRHDT, CDR2 FYEKMQ (reference sequence). The CDR3 contains 12 residues.

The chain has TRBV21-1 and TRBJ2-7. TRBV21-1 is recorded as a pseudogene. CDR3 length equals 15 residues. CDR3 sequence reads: CASSKVEEQTYEQYF. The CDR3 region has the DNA TGTGCCAGCAGCAAAGTAGAGGAACAGACCTACGAGCAGTACTTC.

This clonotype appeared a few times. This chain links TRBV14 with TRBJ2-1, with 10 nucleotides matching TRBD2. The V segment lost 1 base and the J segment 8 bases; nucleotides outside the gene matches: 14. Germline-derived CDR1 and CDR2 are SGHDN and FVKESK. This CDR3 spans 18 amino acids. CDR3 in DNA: TGTGCCAGCAGCCAAGGGGTCGTGGCGGCTAGCGGGGGCTATGAGCAGTTCTTC. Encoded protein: CASSQGVVAASGGYEQFF. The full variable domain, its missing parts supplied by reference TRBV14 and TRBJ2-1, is EAGVTQFPSHSVIEKGQTVTLRCDPISGHDNLYWYRRVMGKEIKFLLHFVKESKQDESGMPNNRFLAERTGGTYSTLKVQPAELEDSGVYFCASSQGVVAASGGYEQFFGPGTRLTVL.

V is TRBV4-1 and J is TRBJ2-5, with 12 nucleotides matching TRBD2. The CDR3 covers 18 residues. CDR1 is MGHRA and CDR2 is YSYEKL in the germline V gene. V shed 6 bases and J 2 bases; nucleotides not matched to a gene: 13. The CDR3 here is CASSLTTSGGPTQETQYF. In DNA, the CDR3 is TGCGCCAGCAGTCTCACAACTAGCGGGGGGCCCACGCAAGAGACCCAGTACTTC.

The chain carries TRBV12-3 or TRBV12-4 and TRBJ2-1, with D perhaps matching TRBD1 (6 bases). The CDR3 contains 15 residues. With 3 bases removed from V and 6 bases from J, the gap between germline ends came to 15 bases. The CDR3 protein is CASSFGQYQFNEQFF. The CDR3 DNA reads TGTGCCAGCAGTTTCGGACAGTATCAATTCAATGAGCAGTTCTTC.

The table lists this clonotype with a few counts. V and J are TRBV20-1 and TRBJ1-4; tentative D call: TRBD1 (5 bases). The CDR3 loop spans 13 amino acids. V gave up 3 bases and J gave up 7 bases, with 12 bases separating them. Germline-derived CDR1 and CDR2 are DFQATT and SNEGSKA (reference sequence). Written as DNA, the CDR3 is TGCAGTGCTAGCCGGGACCTAGGTGAAAAACTGTTTTTT. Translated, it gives CSASRDLGEKLFF.

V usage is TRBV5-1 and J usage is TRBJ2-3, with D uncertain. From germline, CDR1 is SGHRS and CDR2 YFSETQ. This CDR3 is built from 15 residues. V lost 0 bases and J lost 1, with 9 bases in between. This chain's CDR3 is CASSLVGSRTDTQYF. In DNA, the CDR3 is TGCGCCAGCAGCTTGGTTGGCAGCCGCACAGATACGCAGTATTTT.

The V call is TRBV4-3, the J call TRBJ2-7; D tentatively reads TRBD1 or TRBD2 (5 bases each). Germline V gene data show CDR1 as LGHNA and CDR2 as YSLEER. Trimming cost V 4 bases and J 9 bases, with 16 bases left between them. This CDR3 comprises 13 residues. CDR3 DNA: TGCGCCAGCAGCCCCGGGGTGAGAACAGGGCAGTACTTC. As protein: CASSPGVRTGQYF.

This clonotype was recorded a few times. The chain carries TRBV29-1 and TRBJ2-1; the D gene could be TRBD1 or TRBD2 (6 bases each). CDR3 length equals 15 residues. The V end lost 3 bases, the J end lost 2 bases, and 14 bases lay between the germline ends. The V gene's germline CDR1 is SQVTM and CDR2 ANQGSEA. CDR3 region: CSVEAGTLTYNEQFF. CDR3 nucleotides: TGCAGCGTTGAGGCGGGGACATTAACCTACAATGAGCAGTTCTTC.

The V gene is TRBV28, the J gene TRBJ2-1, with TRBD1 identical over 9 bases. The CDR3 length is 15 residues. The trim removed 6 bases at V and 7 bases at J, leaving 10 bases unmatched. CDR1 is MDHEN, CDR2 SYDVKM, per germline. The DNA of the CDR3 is TGTGCCAGCAGCCGATCACAGGGGGCGGCGAATGAGCAGTTCTTC. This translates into CASSRSQGAANEQFF.

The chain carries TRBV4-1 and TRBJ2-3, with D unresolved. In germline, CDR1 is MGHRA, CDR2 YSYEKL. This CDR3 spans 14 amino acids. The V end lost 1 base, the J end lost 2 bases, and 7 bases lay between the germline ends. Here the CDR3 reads CASSQGRNTDTQYF. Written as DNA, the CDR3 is TGCGCCAGCAGCCAAGGCAGGAACACAGATACGCAGTATTTT.

The CDR3 DNA sequence: TGTGCCACCAGCAGAGATAAAGGAGAGACCCAGTACTTC. Residues: CATSRDKGETQYF. The chain carries TRBV15 and TRBJ2-5, with D unclear. With 0 bases removed from V and 4 bases from J, the gap between germline ends came to 6 bases. The CDR3 runs to 13 residues. The germline CDR1 and CDR2 sequences are LNHNV and YYDKDF (reference sequence).